This T cell receptor beta chain was captured by sequencing in a study of T cells expressing NK-cell markers. Turning to the study itself: Cells sorted as CD3+CD56+NKG2C+, CD3+CD56+NKG2C- and CD3+CD56-NKG2C+ T cells supplied the TCR beta repertoires.

Findings and caveats of the study: The same clonotypes also predominated in the CD3+CD56-NKG2C+ fraction of several donors. For 6 or 7 donors, the dominant NKG2C+ clonotypes made up roughly 1.0-8% of their CD8+ T cells.

The CDR3 totals 18 residues. TCRdb re-called the 5' RACE reads, yielding one record per CDR3 amino acid sequence without DNA. The repertoire table contains 200,000 to 300,000 distinct CDR3 sequences. In the case of this clonotype: Antigen: not known.

This clonotype was sampled from a young man in good health. The chain joins TRBV12-3 or TRBV12-4 to TRBJ2-6; absent DNA, TCRdb's TRBD1 call cannot be checked. The sequenced sample consisted of blood T cells: a sorted CD56 or NKG2C T cell subset, CD4+ or CD8+ T cells, or bulk PBMC T cells (not recorded which). CDR3 residues: CASSLIRGGSSGANVLTF.